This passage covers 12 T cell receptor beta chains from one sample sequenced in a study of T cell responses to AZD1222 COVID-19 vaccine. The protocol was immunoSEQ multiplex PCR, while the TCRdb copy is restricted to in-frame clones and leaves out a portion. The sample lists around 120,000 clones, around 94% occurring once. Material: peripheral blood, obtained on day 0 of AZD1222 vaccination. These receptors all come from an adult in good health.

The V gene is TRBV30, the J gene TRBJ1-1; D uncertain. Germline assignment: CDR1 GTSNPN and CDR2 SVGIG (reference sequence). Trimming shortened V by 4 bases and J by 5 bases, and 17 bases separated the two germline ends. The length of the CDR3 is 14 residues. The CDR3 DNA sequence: TGTGCCTGGATCTCCGGGTTCGCGGGGACTGAAGCTTTCTTT. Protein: CAWISGFAGTEAFF.

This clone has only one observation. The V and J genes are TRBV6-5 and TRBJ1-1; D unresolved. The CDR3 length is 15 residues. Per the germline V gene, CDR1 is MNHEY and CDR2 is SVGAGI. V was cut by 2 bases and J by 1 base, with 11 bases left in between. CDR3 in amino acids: CASSYPEAGNTEAFF. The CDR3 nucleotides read TGTGCCAGCAGTTACCCAGAGGCAGGGAACACTGAAGCTTTCTTT.

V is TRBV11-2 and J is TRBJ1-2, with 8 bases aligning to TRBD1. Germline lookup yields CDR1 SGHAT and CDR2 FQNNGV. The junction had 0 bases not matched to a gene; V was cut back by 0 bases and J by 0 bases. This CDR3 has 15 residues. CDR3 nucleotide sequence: TGTGCCAGCAGCTTAGACAGGGGGCCTAACTATGGCTACACCTTC. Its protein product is CASSLDRGPNYGYTF.

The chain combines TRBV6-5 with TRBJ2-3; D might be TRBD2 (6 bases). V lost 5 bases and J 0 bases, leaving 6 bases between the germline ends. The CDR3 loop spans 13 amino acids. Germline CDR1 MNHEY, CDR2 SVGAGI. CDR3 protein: CASSSGSTDTQYF. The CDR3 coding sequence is TGTGCCAGCAGTAGCGGGAGCACAGATACGCAGTATTTT.

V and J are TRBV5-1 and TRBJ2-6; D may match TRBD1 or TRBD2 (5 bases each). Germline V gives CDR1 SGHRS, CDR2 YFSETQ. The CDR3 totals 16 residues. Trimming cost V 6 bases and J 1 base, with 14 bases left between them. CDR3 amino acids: CASTGGWGSGANVLTF. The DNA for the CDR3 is TGCGCCAGCACCGGCGGTTGGGGGTCTGGGGCCAACGTCCTGACTTTC.

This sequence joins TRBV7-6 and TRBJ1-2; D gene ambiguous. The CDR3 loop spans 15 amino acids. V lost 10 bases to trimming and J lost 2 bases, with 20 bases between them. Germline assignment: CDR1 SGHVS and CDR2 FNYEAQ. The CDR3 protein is CATAPSPRGNYGYTF. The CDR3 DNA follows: TGTGCCACCGCTCCATCCCCCAGAGGGAACTATGGCTACACCTTC.

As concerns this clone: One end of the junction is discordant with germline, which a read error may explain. CDR3 sequence: CASSLYSGTGPTGDF. In nucleotides, the CDR3 is TGTGCCAGCAGCTTATACTCCGGGACAGGGCCGACTGGGGACTTT. The chain uses TRBV7-8 and TRBJ1-6; TRBD1 matches at 9 bases. Germline V gene lookup returns CDR1 SGHVS and CDR2 FQNEAQ. The CDR3 is 15 residues long.

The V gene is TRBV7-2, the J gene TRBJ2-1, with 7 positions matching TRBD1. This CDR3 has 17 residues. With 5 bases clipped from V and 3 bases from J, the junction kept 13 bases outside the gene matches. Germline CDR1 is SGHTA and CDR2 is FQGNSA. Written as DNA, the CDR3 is TGTGCCAGCAGCCCCTCCGGCAGGGACAGCCGCTACAATGAGCAGTTCTTC. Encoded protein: CASSPSGRDSRYNEQFF.

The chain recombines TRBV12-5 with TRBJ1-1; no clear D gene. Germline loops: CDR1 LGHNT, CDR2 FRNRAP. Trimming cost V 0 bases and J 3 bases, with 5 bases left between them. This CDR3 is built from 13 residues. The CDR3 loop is CASGLVPDTEAFF. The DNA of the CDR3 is TGTGCTAGTGGTTTGGTACCGGACACTGAAGCTTTCTTT.

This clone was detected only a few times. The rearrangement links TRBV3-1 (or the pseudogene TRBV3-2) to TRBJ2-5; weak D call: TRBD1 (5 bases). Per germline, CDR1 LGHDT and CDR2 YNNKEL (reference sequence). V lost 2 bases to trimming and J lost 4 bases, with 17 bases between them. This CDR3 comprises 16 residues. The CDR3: CASSQRRQGSRETQYF. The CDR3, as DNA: TGTGCCAGCAGCCAACGTCGGCAGGGCAGCCGAGAGACCCAGTACTTC.

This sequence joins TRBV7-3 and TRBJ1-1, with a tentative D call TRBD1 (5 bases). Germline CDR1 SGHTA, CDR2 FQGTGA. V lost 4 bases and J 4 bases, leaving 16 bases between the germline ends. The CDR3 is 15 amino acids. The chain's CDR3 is CASSSEGIPVTEAFF. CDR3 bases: TGTGCCAGCAGCTCCGAGGGGATTCCAGTCACTGAAGCTTTCTTT.

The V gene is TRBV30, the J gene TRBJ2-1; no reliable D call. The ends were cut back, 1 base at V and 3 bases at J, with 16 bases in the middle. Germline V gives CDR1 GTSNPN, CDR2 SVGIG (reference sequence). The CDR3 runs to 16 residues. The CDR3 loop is CAWSGRKSSLYNEQFF. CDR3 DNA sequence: TGTGCCTGGAGTGGACGAAAAAGTTCCCTCTACAATGAGCAGTTCTTC.